The 17 T cell receptor beta chains below all came from one sample that was sequenced in a study of blood T cells in healthy people across ages. Combining a sample-barcoded 5' primer with a J-beta primer mix, a second PCR ran for 7 to 11 cycles. One entry per CDR3 protein, called by TCRdb with MiXCR from the 5' RACE reads. The sample includes 650,000 to 800,000 distinct CDR3 sequences, approximately 44% of them seen just once. The sample was blood. These receptors were taken from a man aged 55 to 69 in good health.

The chain uses TRBV2 and TRBJ2-5; perhaps D is TRBD1 or TRBD2 (5 bases each). Trimming stripped 8 bases from V and 4 bases from J, with 11 bases between. The length of the CDR3 is 12 residues. Germline CDR1 reads SNHLY; CDR2 reads FYNNEI. The CDR3 region has the DNA TGTGCCAGCGAGGGGATCCGAGAGACCCAGTACTTC. Its translation is CASEGIRETQYF.

This clonotype was seen only a few times. The chain recombines TRBV28 with TRBJ1-2; tentative D call: TRBD1 (6 bases). CDR1 is MDHEN, CDR2 SYDVKM, per germline. This CDR3 contains 11 residues. Trimming removed 6 bases at V and 8 bases at J, with 10 bases between. The CDR3 DNA is TGTGCCAGCAGCGGACAGAGGGGCTACACCTTC. Protein: CASSGQRGYTF.

The V call is TRBV13, the J call TRBJ2-5; the D gene could be TRBD1 or TRBD2 (5 bases each). The V gene lost 2 bases and the J gene lost 11 bases, with 15 bases spanning the gap. The CDR3 covers 13 residues. Germline CDR1 PRHDT, CDR2 FYEKMQ (reference sequence). The CDR3: CASSLQGMGGQYF. The DNA for the CDR3 is TGTGCCAGCAGCTTACAGGGAATGGGCGGGCAGTACTTC.

The chain is built from TRBV27 and TRBJ2-1; no reliable D call. Germline CDR1 is MNHEY and CDR2 is SMNVEV (reference sequence). This CDR3 has 12 amino acids. V was clipped by 2 bases and J by 15 bases, with 14 bases between them. CDR3 protein: CASSLGPLGMFF. In DNA form, the CDR3 reads TGTGCCAGCAGTTTAGGCCCCTTAGGTATGTTCTTC.

This clonotype was seen once. The genes are TRBV11-3 and TRBJ2-5; no definite D call. The J call is doubtful: the DNA matches TRBJ2-7 better. CDR3 length: 13 amino acids. CDR1 and CDR2 (germline): SGHNT, YENEEA. The CDR3 loop is CASSPRRVYEQYF. The CDR3 DNA follows: TGTGCCAGCAGCCCCCGGAGAGTCTACGAGCAGTACTTC.

The chain links TRBV18 to TRBJ2-2; weak D call: TRBD1 (5 bases). Looked up from germline, CDR1 is KGHSH and CDR2 is LQKENI. The CDR3 extends over 15 amino acids. V dropped 1 base and J dropped 4 bases, with 10 bases sitting between them. CDR3 amino acids: CASSPRDDSTGELFF. CDR3 nucleotides: TGTGCCAGCTCACCACGGGATGACAGCACCGGGGAGCTGTTTTTT.

V gene TRBV7-9 combines with J gene TRBJ2-3; TRBD1 aligns across 7 bases. V trimming: 2 bases; J trimming: 3 bases; junction bases outside the gene matches: 8. The CDR3 has 16 residues. Germline values: CDR1 SEHNR, CDR2 FQNEAQ (reference sequence). For the CDR3, the DNA is TGTGCCAGCAGCTTACCCGGACAGGTCGATACAGATACGCAGTATTTT. It is translated as CASSLPGQVDTDTQYF.

The chain joins TRBV3-1 to TRBJ2-1; 8 bases match TRBD2. The J call could be wrong; TRBJ2-7 is a better fit for the DNA end. CDR1 is LGHDT, CDR2 YNNKEL, per germline (reference sequence). The CDR3 totals 15 residues. The CDR3 protein is CASSQGTSSYNEQYF. The CDR3 DNA follows: TGTGCCAGCAGCCAAGGGACTAGCTCCTACAATGAGCAGTACTTC.

This clonotype was recorded once. The chain recombines TRBV12-5 with TRBJ1-1; maybe TRBD1 (5 bases). The CDR3 totals 14 residues. With 2 bases removed from V and 5 bases from J, the gap between germline ends came to 12 bases. Germline assignment: CDR1 LGHNT and CDR2 FRNRAP. This chain's CDR3 is CASGLSPRETEAFF. The CDR3 DNA is TGTGCTAGTGGTTTGTCCCCCAGGGAAACTGAAGCTTTCTTT.

In this sample, this clonotype turned up a few times. The chain is built from TRBV4-3 and TRBJ1-2; no definite D call. The germline V gene has CDR1 LGHNA and CDR2 YSLEER. This CDR3 region has 13 residues. Trimming took off 2 bases at V and 4 bases at J, with 8 bases between the two ends. CDR3 coding DNA: TGCGCCAGCAGCCAAAGGGTTTTCTATGGCTACACCTTC. Protein: CASSQRVFYGYTF.

This clonotype was detected only a few times. The chain combines TRBV6-1 with TRBJ2-7; TRBD2 matches 13 bases. Trimming at V came to 5 bases and at J to 0 bases, leaving 10 bases not matched to a gene. The CDR3 totals 18 residues. In germline, CDR1 is MNHNS, CDR2 SASEGT. Here the CDR3 reads CASSLTGLAGASSYEQYF. The CDR3 DNA reads TGTGCCAGCAGTCTGACCGGACTAGCGGGGGCCAGCTCCTACGAGCAGTACTTC.

This clonotype was seen at least ten times. The rearrangement joins TRBV12-3 or TRBV12-4 to TRBJ2-7; D is ambiguous. This CDR3 region has 11 residues. V was shortened by 6 bases and J by 7 bases, with 10 bases between the two germline ends. As DNA, the CDR3 is TGTGCCAGCAGGCGCTCCAATGAGCAGTACTTC. Its translation: CASRRSNEQYF.

The V call is TRBV20-1, the J call TRBJ2-3, with TRBD2 as a possible D gene (6 bases). The CDR3 sequence is 15 residues long. Per the germline V gene, CDR1 is DFQATT and CDR2 is SNEGSKA (reference sequence). V was clipped by 3 bases and J by 4 bases, with 17 bases between them. Written as DNA, the CDR3 is TGCAGTGCTAGTCCTAGAGGCGGGGAGGCAGATACGCAGTATTTT. It translates to CSASPRGGEADTQYF.

The genes are TRBV30 and TRBJ1-5; D perhaps matches TRBD1 (5 bases). Per the germline V gene, CDR1 is GTSNPN and CDR2 is SVGIG (reference sequence). The CDR3 has 15 amino acids. V lost 2 bases and J 2 bases, leaving 13 bases between the germline ends. The CDR3 nucleotides read TGTGCCTGGAGTCCAGGGTTTCCGGGCAATCAGCCCCAGCATTTT. This encodes CAWSPGFPGNQPQHF.

The J gene is TRBJ2-7, the V gene TRBV20-1; a weak D match, TRBD1 (6 bases). Germline-derived CDR1 and CDR2 are DFQATT and SNEGSKA (reference sequence). Trimming pared 1 base from V and 4 bases from J, leaving 11 bases between. This CDR3 contains 13 residues. The CDR3 reads CSARAGTTYEQYF. The CDR3 DNA reads TGCAGTGCTAGAGCCGGGACAACTTACGAGCAGTACTTC.

This clonotype was detected a few times. The chain uses TRBV4-1 and TRBJ2-7; no firm D call. Germline V gene lookup returns CDR1 MGHRA and CDR2 YSYEKL. Trimming removed 4 bases from V and 7 bases from J, with 14 bases in between. The CDR3 extends over 13 amino acids. In DNA form, the CDR3 reads TGCGCCAGCAGCCTCGTTAGCCTGAATGAGCAGTACTTC. It translates to CASSLVSLNEQYF.

This clonotype showed up just a few times. The chain recombines TRBV6-2 or TRBV6-3 with TRBJ2-7; tentatively, D is TRBD1 or TRBD2 (5 bases each). This CDR3 is 15 amino acids long. Germline CDR1 MNHEY, CDR2 SVGEGT. Trimming shortened V by 5 bases and J by 3 bases, and 17 bases separated the two germline ends. CDR3 bases: TGTGCCAGCAGTACCAGCCGGGGCGCAATCTACGAGCAGTACTTC. It yields the protein CASSTSRGAIYEQYF.